Below are 9 T cell receptor beta chains sequenced from a single sample in a study of T-cell memory formation after mild COVID-19. TCRdb re-derived calls from the 5' RACE reads in MiXCR, one entry per CDR3 protein. The sample lists around 55,000 distinct CDR3 sequences, over 7.5% occurring once. The sample consisted of PBMCs or a T cell subset sorted from them (not recorded which). All receptors come from a man aged 18 to 30 who had mild COVID-19 (a few samples of this study predate the infection). Cell type and time point are not known.

This clonotype was detected many times. The chain employs TRBV9 and TRBJ2-3, with 11 bases that match TRBD2. With V trimmed by 0 bases and J by 4 bases, 7 bases remained unmatched. Germline V gene data show CDR1 as SGDLS and CDR2 as YYNGEE. The CDR3 covers 17 residues. The CDR3 loop is CASSVAGSGGAADTQYF. DNA of the CDR3: TGTGCCAGCAGCGTAGCGGGTAGCGGGGGGGCCGCAGATACGCAGTATTTT.

This clonotype was recorded a few times. The rearrangement uses TRBV28 and TRBJ2-1, with 8 nucleotides matching TRBD2. Per germline, CDR1 MDHEN and CDR2 SYDVKM. CDR3 length: 16 residues. Trimming took 5 bases from V and 5 from J; bases not matched to a gene: 11. CDR3: CASSPTGTRTHNEQFF. CDR3 DNA sequence: TGTGCCAGCAGTCCGACCGGGACTAGGACCCACAATGAGCAGTTCTTC. The variable domain in full, completed from reference TRBV28 and TRBJ2-1, reads DVKVTQSSRYLVKRTGEKVFLECVQDMDHENMFWYRQDPGLGLRLIYFSYDVKMKEKGDIPEGYSVSREKKERFSLILESASTNQTSMYLCASSPTGTRTHNEQFFGPGTRLTVL.

The chain has TRBV7-2 and TRBJ1-6; D possibly corresponds to TRBD1 (6 bases). This CDR3 has 14 amino acids. Germline V gives CDR1 SGHTA, CDR2 FQGNSA. Trimming removed 6 bases at V and 4 bases at J, with 10 bases between. The CDR3 DNA is TGTGCCAGCAGGCAGGACAGTTATAATTCACCCCTCCACTTT. The encoded protein is CASRQDSYNSPLHF.

This clonotype appeared a few times. The rearrangement joins TRBV7-3 to TRBJ1-1; D is uncertain. Deletions cut 2 bases from V and 1 base from J, with 5 bases between. The CDR3 contains 13 residues. Germline assignment: CDR1 SGHTA and CDR2 FQGTGA. The CDR3 here is CASSLQKNTEAFF. The CDR3 DNA reads as TGTGCCAGCAGCTTACAGAAGAACACTGAAGCTTTCTTT.

This clonotype was observed many times. CDR3 amino acids: CASSLRGSTDTQYF. The CDR3 DNA sequence: TGTGCCAGCAGCTTACGGGGCAGCACAGATACGCAGTATTTT. The chain carries TRBV7-2 and TRBJ2-3; either TRBD1 or TRBD2 may fit D (5 bases each). CDR1 and CDR2 from the germline V gene are SGHTA and FQGNSA. The CDR3 consists of 14 residues. The V and J ends lost 2 bases and 0 bases respectively, with 6 bases between them. The full variable domain, its missing parts supplied by reference TRBV7-2 and TRBJ2-3, is GAGVSQSPSNKVTEKGKDVELRCDPISGHTALYWYRQSLGQGLEFLIYFQGNSAPDKSGLPSDRFSAERTGGSVSTLTIQRTQQEDSAVYLCASSLRGSTDTQYFGPGTRLTVL.

This chain joins TRBV6-5 and TRBJ1-1; D is undetermined. This CDR3 spans 13 amino acids. Germline V gene sequence: CDR1 MNHEY, CDR2 SVGAGI. V was clipped by 4 bases and J by 4 bases, with 10 bases between them. CDR3 amino acids: CASSLGIGTEAFF. The CDR3 DNA reads TGTGCCAGCAGTTTAGGGATCGGCACTGAAGCTTTCTTT.

V usage is TRBV4-1 and J usage is TRBJ1-5, with unresolved D. Trimming cost V 4 bases and J 5 bases, with 12 bases left between them. This CDR3 contains 14 residues. Germline CDR1 reads MGHRA; CDR2 reads YSYEKL. CDR3 region: CASSRGEGYQPQHF. The CDR3 nucleotides are TGCGCCAGCAGCCGTGGCGAAGGTTATCAGCCCCAGCATTTT.

CDR3 nucleotides: TGTGCCAGCAGGGGTGAAGGAGGCTATGGCTACACCTTC. It codes for CASRGEGGYGYTF. The chain couples TRBV6-2 or TRBV6-3 to TRBJ1-2; D is uncertain. Trimming shortened V by 6 bases and J by 4 bases, and 12 bases separated the two germline ends. The CDR3 is made up of 13 amino acids. In germline, CDR1 is MNHEY, CDR2 SVGEGT.

This clonotype has ten or more counts. The chain joins TRBV7-9 to TRBJ1-1, with D possibly being TRBD1 (6 bases). Germline V gene data show CDR1 as SEHNR and CDR2 as FQNEAQ (reference sequence). V was pared by 6 bases and J by 5 bases, with 19 bases between. This CDR3 contains 15 residues. Here the CDR3 DNA reads TGTGCCAGCAGGCCTAAGGACAGACTTGGGACTGAAGCTTTCTTT. Translated, it gives CASRPKDRLGTEAFF. Complete variable domain (other parts from reference TRBV7-9 and TRBJ1-1): DTGVSQNPRHKITKRGQNVTFRCDPISEHNRLYWYRQTLGQGPEFLTYFQNEAQLEKSRLLSDRFSAERPKGSFSTLEIQRTEQGDSAMYLCASRPKDRLGTEAFFGQGTRLTVV.